The 16 T cell receptor beta chains presented below share a single source sample, sequenced in a study of blood T cell repertoires in COVID-19 (dated by TCRdb to 2018 to 2021). The library was produced with the immunoSEQ multiplex PCR assay. TCRdb stores this immuneACCESS table with in-frame sequences only. Part of the clones is absent; in the studies checked, under half of the shortfall reflects unresolved V genes, and no reason is known for the rest. The sample table contains around 230,000 clones; only one count was recorded for just over 85% of them. The biggest ten clones account for 2.2% of the sample. The sample consisted of peripheral blood. The receptors come from a man between 25 and 39 years old who had recovered from COVID-19.

CDR3 amino acids: CASSLDSTEAFF. The CDR3 nucleotides read TGTGCCAGCAGCTTAGACAGCACTGAAGCTTTCTTT. The V gene is TRBV11-3, the J gene TRBJ1-1; D remains ambiguous. With 0 bases removed from V and 4 bases from J, the gap between germline ends came to 3 bases. CDR1 is SGHNT and CDR2 is YENEEA in the germline V gene. This CDR3 is 12 amino acids long.

This chain joins TRBV10-2 and TRBJ1-5; perhaps TRBD1 as D (5 bases). Trimming pared 6 bases from V and 7 bases from J, leaving 25 bases between. Germline CDR1 WSHSY, CDR2 SAAADI. The CDR3 loop spans 17 amino acids. The CDR3 DNA follows: TGCGCCAGCAGCGCGCTCTATACTACCGTTAGGGGCCAGCCCCAGCATTTT. It is translated as CASSALYTTVRGQPQHF.

CDR3 DNA: TGTGCCACCGGACTTACCAATACGCAGTATTTT. This codes for CATGLTNTQYF. The chain couples TRBV10-3 to TRBJ2-3; maybe TRBD2 (5 bases). This CDR3 region has 11 residues. V was cut by 10 bases and J by 7 bases, with 12 bases left in between. The V gene's germline CDR1 is ENHRY and CDR2 SYGVKD.

The sample holds one count of this clone. The chain carries TRBV6-4 and TRBJ2-5; TRBD2 aligns across 8 bases. This CDR3 region has 15 residues. Per the germline V gene, CDR1 is MRHNA and CDR2 is SNTAGT. With V trimmed by 4 bases and J by 3 bases, 7 bases remained unmatched. CDR3 DNA sequence: TGTGCCAGCAGTGTCAAGGCCGGGGGGGAAGAGACCCAGTACTTC. Translation: CASSVKAGGEETQYF.

The chain links TRBV19 to TRBJ1-2, with 8 bases lining up with TRBD1. Germline V gene lookup returns CDR1 LNHDA and CDR2 SQIVND (reference sequence). Trimming removed 6 bases from V and 0 bases from J; junction bases left unmatched: 6. This CDR3 contains 15 residues. CDR3 coding DNA: TGTGCCAGTAGAACAGACAGGGGCCCTAACTATGGCTACACCTTC. It is translated as CASRTDRGPNYGYTF.

The V and J genes are TRBV5-4 and TRBJ1-6, with 8 nucleotides matching TRBD1. This CDR3 has 17 residues. The J segment lost 6 bases and the V segment lost 0 bases, leaving 8 bases of the junction unmatched. Germline V gene sequence: CDR1 SGHNT, CDR2 YYREEE (reference sequence). In DNA form, the CDR3 reads TGTGCCAGCAGCTTGGTATTGGGACAGGTTGCTAATTCACCCCTCCACTTT. It specifies CASSLVLGQVANSPLHF.

The rearrangement uses TRBV6-4 and TRBJ1-2, with D maybe TRBD1 (6 bases). V was shortened by 5 bases and J by 3 bases, with 16 bases between the two germline ends. CDR1 and CDR2 (germline): MRHNA, SNTAGT. The CDR3 is made up of 15 amino acids. This chain's CDR3 is CASSLEQGVDYGYTF. CDR3 sequence (DNA): TGTGCCAGCAGTCTAGAACAGGGTGTCGACTATGGCTACACCTTC.

The V and J genes are TRBV7-6 and TRBJ1-2, with 10 bases identical to TRBD1. The CDR3 spans 18 residues. Germline V CDR1 and CDR2: SGHVS, FNYEAQ. The trim removed 8 bases at V and 8 bases at J, leaving 23 bases unmatched. Here the CDR3 reads CASGRGTGTGEEGRGYTF. CDR3 coding DNA: TGTGCCAGCGGGAGGGGGACCGGGACAGGGGAAGAAGGACGCGGCTACACCTTC.

The V gene is TRBV9, the J gene TRBJ1-3; TRBD1 is a possible D gene (5 bases). This CDR3 is built from 13 residues. Between the trimmed V and J ends, which lost 8 bases and 4 bases, there was a span of 13 bases. Germline lookup yields CDR1 SGDLS and CDR2 YYNGEE. The CDR3 DNA reads TGTGCCAGTCAAGGGGCGAGAGGAAACACCATATATTTT. Residues: CASQGARGNTIYF. Together with reference TRBV9 and TRBJ1-3, the CDR3 gives the full variable domain: DSGVTQTPKHLITATGQRVTLRCSPRSGDLSVYWYQQSLDQGLQFLIQYYNGEERAKGNILERFSAQQFPDLHSELNLSSLELGDSALYFCASQGARGNTIYFGEGSWLTVV.

This clone was counted once. The V and J genes are TRBV6-2 or TRBV6-3 and TRBJ1-1; a weak D match, TRBD1 (5 bases). Germline V lookup: CDR1 MNHEY, CDR2 SVGEGT. V shed 0 bases and J shed 10 bases, with 15 bases lying between them. This CDR3 comprises 14 residues. The CDR3 DNA follows: TGTGCCAGCAGTTACTCGATTCTAGCGGGGGGAGCTTTCTTT. Translation gives CASSYSILAGGAFF.

The chain joins TRBV6-2 or TRBV6-3 to TRBJ2-7; 8 positions match TRBD2. J lost 4 bases, V lost 6 bases, and 11 bases had no gene match. The CDR3 covers 15 residues. Germline CDR1 reads MNHEY; CDR2 reads SVGEGT. The CDR3 loop reads CASSDSGTRGYEQYF. The CDR3 coding sequence is TGTGCCAGCAGCGACTCCGGGACTAGAGGTTACGAGCAGTACTTC.

The chain couples TRBV25-1 to TRBJ2-5; possible D gene TRBD1, 5 bases. From germline, CDR1 is MGHDK and CDR2 SYGVNS. CDR3 length: 10 amino acids. V was shortened by 11 bases and J by 7 bases, with 11 bases between the two germline ends. Here the CDR3 reads CAAGSATQYF. The CDR3 region has the DNA TGTGCCGCAGGGTCGGCGACCCAGTACTTC. The entire variable domain, with the rest obtained from reference TRBV25-1 and TRBJ2-5, is as follows: EADIYQTPRYLVIGTGKKITLECSQTMGHDKMYWYQQDPGMELHLIHYSYGVNSTEKGDLSSESTVSRIRTEHFPLTLESARPSHTSQYLCAAGSATQYFGPGTRLLVL.

This clone has just one count. The V and J genes are TRBV7-9 and TRBJ2-7, with D perhaps matching TRBD1 (6 bases). CDR3 length: 14 residues. Germline V lookup: CDR1 SEHNR, CDR2 FQNEAQ (reference sequence). V dropped 2 bases and J dropped 5 bases, with 13 bases sitting between them. CDR3 in amino acids: CASSLTGLGDEQYF. The CDR3 DNA sequence: TGTGCCAGCAGCTTAACAGGGTTGGGGGACGAGCAGTACTTC.

V is TRBV11-2 and J is TRBJ1-4; D unresolved. Germline V gene lookup returns CDR1 SGHAT and CDR2 FQNNGV. The V end was cut by 4 bases, the J end by 2 bases, with 14 bases between. This CDR3 is 16 amino acids long. Here the CDR3 reads CASSSRGDTTNEKLFF. The CDR3 coding sequence is TGTGCCAGCAGCTCCCGAGGAGATACGACTAATGAAAAACTGTTTTTT.

The chain has TRBV7-9 and TRBJ2-1, with D tentatively TRBD1 (5 bases). V was cut by 5 bases and J by 15 bases, with 23 bases left in between. The CDR3 loop spans 14 amino acids. Germline loops: CDR1 SEHNR, CDR2 FQNEAQ (reference sequence). The CDR3 DNA reads as TGTGCCAGCAGCCGCCCGTCGTCTCCTGGGCAGGGGTTCTTC. It codes for CASSRPSSPGQGFF. Drawing the rest from reference TRBV7-9 and TRBJ2-1, the complete variable domain is DTGVSQNPRHKITKRGQNVTFRCDPISEHNRLYWYRQTLGQGPEFLTYFQNEAQLEKSRLLSDRFSAERPKGSFSTLEIQRTEQGDSAMYLCASSRPSSPGQGFFGPGTRLTVL.

This chain joins TRBV18 and TRBJ1-5, with a tentative D call TRBD1 (5 bases). CDR3 length: 13 amino acids. Germline-derived CDR1 and CDR2 are KGHSH and LQKENI. The ends were cut back, 2 bases at V and 7 bases at J, with 9 bases in the middle. This CDR3 is CASSPDQGQPQHF. The CDR3 DNA is TGTGCCAGCTCACCAGACCAGGGACAGCCCCAGCATTTT.